The rows below give T cell receptor beta chains drawn from one sample of a study of shared clonotypes between healthy human individuals. Clones were sequenced by immunoSEQ multiplex PCR, and TCRdb holds only the in-frame ones, with some missing. The sample includes around 1.1 million clones, roughly 74% of them seen just once. Sequenced sample: memory CD4+ T cells from PBMCs. All receptors come from a man younger than 30 in good health. Some clones in this sample may be carry-over from other donors' samples. CDR3s include the opening cysteine and the closing phenylalanine or tryptophan. D genes are given only for firm matches. The size of a clone is reported for some rows only, either as once, few or many, or as a class for expanded clones.

d_gene: TRBD1; v_gene: TRBV9; abundance: once; j_gene: TRBJ2-6; CDR3aa: CASSKGARSGANVLTF; CDR3nt: TGTGCCAGTTCAAAGGGGGCCCGATCTGGGGCCAACGTCCTGACTTTC
d_gene: TRBD1; v_gene: TRBV11-2; abundance: -; j_gene: TRBJ1-2; CDR3aa: CASSLDGGTGVYGYTF; CDR3nt: TGTGCCAGCAGCTTAGATGGGGGGACAGGGGTATATGGCTACACCTTC
d_gene: -; v_gene: TRBV2; abundance: -; j_gene: TRBJ1-2; CDR3aa: CASREGERHYGYTF; CDR3nt: TGTGCCAGCAGGGAGGGGGAGAGGCACTATGGCTACACCTTC
d_gene: TRBD2; v_gene: TRBV7-9; abundance: -; j_gene: TRBJ2-1; CDR3aa: CASSPDSGSNNEQFF; CDR3nt: TGTGCCAGCAGCCCCGATAGCGGGAGTAACAATGAGCAGTTCTTC
d_gene: -; v_gene: TRBV7-9; abundance: -; j_gene: TRBJ2-7; CDR3aa: CASSAGASSYEQYF; CDR3nt: TGTGCCAGCAGCGCCGGGGCCTCCTCCTACGAGCAGTACTTC
d_gene: -; v_gene: TRBV5-4; abundance: few; j_gene: TRBJ1-1; CDR3aa: CASSRTPNTEAFF; CDR3nt: TGTGCCAGCAGCCGGACACCGAACACTGAAGCTTTCTTT
d_gene: -; v_gene: TRBV5-1; abundance: few; j_gene: TRBJ1-5; CDR3aa: CASSDNSGQPQHF; CDR3nt: TGCGCCAGCAGCGACAATTCGGGGCAGCCCCAGCATTTT
d_gene: -; v_gene: TRBV9; abundance: -; j_gene: TRBJ2-6; CDR3aa: CASSQTVSGANVLTF; CDR3nt: TGTGCCAGCAGCCAAACAGTCTCTGGGGCCAACGTCCTGACTTTC
d_gene: -; v_gene: TRBV5-6; abundance: -; j_gene: TRBJ1-3; CDR3aa: CASSLGPISGNTIYF; CDR3nt: TGTGCCAGCAGCTTGGGGCCGATCTCTGGAAACACCATATATTTT
d_gene: TRBD2; v_gene: TRBV15; abundance: -; j_gene: TRBJ2-1; CDR3aa: CATSNPSGSSYEQFF; CDR3nt: TGTGCCACCAGCAACCCTAGCGGGAGCTCCTATGAGCAGTTCTTC
d_gene: -; v_gene: TRBV7-9; abundance: -; j_gene: TRBJ2-5; CDR3aa: CASSARETQYF; CDR3nt: TGTGCCAGCAGCGCGAGGGAGACCCAGTACTTC
d_gene: -; v_gene: TRBV19; abundance: -; j_gene: TRBJ2-3; CDR3aa: CASRGAATDTQYF; CDR3nt: TGTGCCAGTAGGGGCGCAGCCACAGATACGCAGTATTTT
d_gene: -; v_gene: TRBV7-8; abundance: -; j_gene: TRBJ1-2; CDR3aa: CASSFRASANYGYTF; CDR3nt: TGTGCCAGCAGCTTTAGAGCGTCCGCTAACTATGGCTACACCTTC
d_gene: -; v_gene: TRBV19; abundance: -; j_gene: TRBJ2-7; CDR3aa: CASSDRTRSYEQYF; CDR3nt: TGTGCCAGTTCCGACAGGACGCGCTCCTACGAGCAGTACTTC
d_gene: -; v_gene: TRBV14; abundance: -; j_gene: TRBJ2-7; CDR3aa: CASSRKESYEQYF; CDR3nt: TGTGCCAGCAGCAGGAAGGAGTCCTACGAGCAGTACTTC
d_gene: -; v_gene: TRBV27; abundance: -; j_gene: TRBJ2-3; CDR3aa: CASSSRTLRGTSTDTQYF; CDR3nt: TGTGCCAGCAGCTCCAGAACACTCAGAGGAACGAGCACAGATACGCAGTATTTT
d_gene: -; v_gene: TRBV15; abundance: few; j_gene: TRBJ2-3; CDR3aa: CATSTASGGMSTDTQYF; CDR3nt: TGTGCCACCAGCACCGCCTCTGGCGGGATGAGCACAGATACGCAGTATTTT
d_gene: TRBD2; v_gene: TRBV28; abundance: -; j_gene: TRBJ2-5; CDR3aa: CASSPSGRSETQYF; CDR3nt: TGTGCCAGCAGTCCTAGCGGGAGGTCAGAGACCCAGTACTTC
d_gene: TRBD2; v_gene: TRBV4-3; abundance: once; j_gene: TRBJ2-3; CDR3aa: CASSLSREGATDTQYF; CDR3nt: TGCGCCAGCAGCCTCTCAAGGGAGGGAGCCACAGATACGCAGTATTTT
d_gene: -; v_gene: TRBV18; abundance: -; j_gene: TRBJ2-3; CDR3aa: CASSVSISTDTQYF; CDR3nt: TGTGCCAGCTCAGTCTCAATTAGCACAGATACGCAGTATTTT
d_gene: -; v_gene: TRBV27; abundance: -; j_gene: TRBJ1-1; CDR3aa: CASSDRLRAFF; CDR3nt: TGTGCCAGCAGTGACAGGTTGAGAGCTTTCTTT
d_gene: -; v_gene: TRBV30; abundance: -; j_gene: TRBJ1-1; CDR3aa: CAWRAGQHWAEAFF; CDR3nt: TGTGCCTGGAGAGCCGGACAGCATTGGGCTGAAGCTTTCTTT
d_gene: TRBD2; v_gene: TRBV5-1; abundance: -; j_gene: TRBJ2-7; CDR3aa: CASSVSGGGGNYEQYF; CDR3nt: TGCGCCAGCAGCGTATCGGGAGGCGGGGGAAACTACGAGCAGTACTTC
d_gene: TRBD2; v_gene: TRBV10-3; abundance: -; j_gene: TRBJ2-3; CDR3aa: CAISESRGSADTQYF; CDR3nt: TGTGCCATCAGTGAGTCGCGGGGGTCGGCAGATACGCAGTATTTT
d_gene: -; v_gene: TRBV7-9; abundance: few; j_gene: TRBJ2-3; CDR3aa: CASSLLRRQGGDTQYF; CDR3nt: TGTGCCAGCAGCTTACTTCGCCGACAGGGAGGAGATACGCAGTATTTT
d_gene: -; v_gene: TRBV5-1; abundance: -; j_gene: TRBJ2-1; CDR3aa: CASSLGPGDNEQFF; CDR3nt: TGCGCCAGCAGCTTGGGGCCAGGAGACAATGAGCAGTTCTTC